These T cell receptor beta chains were read from a single sample in a study of PD-1 blockade in classical Hodgkin lymphoma. The assay was immunoSEQ multiplex PCR, and TCRdb's table has in-frame clones only and misses some. This table has under 40,000 clones, about 81% appearing once. Sample: peripheral blood mononuclear cells (PBMCs), taken before the fourth cycle of nivolumab. These receptors all stem from a human donor with classical Hodgkin lymphoma. Each CDR3 is given with its conserved first and last residue. D genes are given only for firm matches. A row's size may be missing; if present it is once, few, many or a size class.

TGTGCCATCAGCGGGAGACTAGCGGGAGGATCCGATACGCAGTATTTT,CAISGRLAGGSDTQYF,TRBJ2-3,TRBD2,-,TRBV10-3
TGTGCCACCAGCTCTGGGAACTATGGCTACACCTTC,CATSSGNYGYTF,TRBJ1-2,-,few,TRBV15
TGCGCCAGCAGCGGATCTGGGACTTCTCAAGAGACCCAGTACTTC,CASSGSGTSQETQYF,TRBJ2-5,-,-,TRBV5-1
TGTGCCAGCAGCCCTCCAGATACGCAGTATTTT,CASSPPDTQYF,TRBJ2-3,-,-,TRBV11-3
TGTGCCATCCGGTATTCTGGAAACACCATATATTTT,CAIRYSGNTIYF,TRBJ1-3,-,-,TRBV10-3
TGTGCCAGCAGCTTAAGCGGGAGTCTATCCTACAATGAGCAGTTCTTC,CASSLSGSLSYNEQFF,TRBJ2-1,TRBD2,-,TRBV7-3
TGTGCCAGCAGTTTAACTAGCACCACATTAATAGGGCAGTTCTTC,CASSLTSTTLIGQFF,TRBJ2-1,-,-,TRBV28
TGTGCCGGAGGGAGGGCCTTCGGGGCCAACGTCCTGACTTTC,CAGGRAFGANVLTF,TRBJ2-6,TRBD2,once,TRBV6-6
TGCGCCAGCAGCTTGGACGATACGCAGTATTTT,CASSLDDTQYF,TRBJ2-3,-,-,TRBV5-1
TGCGCCAGCAGCCAAGGTGGGGACGGCTACACCTTC,CASSQGGDGYTF,TRBJ1-2,-,-,TRBV4-1
TGTGCCAGCAGCCCAATTGCGGGTCTGAACACTGAAGCTTTCTTT,CASSPIAGLNTEAFF,TRBJ1-1,-,-,TRBV9
TGCAGTGCTAGAAGTCCTGAAGCTTTCTTT,CSARSPEAFF,TRBJ1-1,-,-,TRBV20-1
TGCGCCAGCAGCCAAAGTATGGGCTTGGAGACCCAGTACTTC,CASSQSMGLETQYF,TRBJ2-5,-,-,TRBV4-1
TGTGCCTGGAGTGCTACAGCTAATCAGCCCCAGCATTTT,CAWSATANQPQHF,TRBJ1-5,-,-,TRBV30
TGTGCCACCAGCAGACCCAGCACAGGGACCTACGAGCAGTACTTC,CATSRPSTGTYEQYF,TRBJ2-7,-,few,TRBV15
TGCGCCAGCAGCCAACTGACAGGGTCTGGAAACACCATATATTTT,CASSQLTGSGNTIYF,TRBJ1-3,TRBD1,-,TRBV4-1
TGTGCCAGCAGCCCGACCGGGGGTGGTAATGAGCAGTTCTTC,CASSPTGGGNEQFF,TRBJ2-1,-,-,TRBV7-3
TGTGCCAGCAGCTTAGTAGGACCGCCCGTTCAAGAGACCCAGTACTTC,CASSLVGPPVQETQYF,TRBJ2-5,-,once,TRBV11-3
TGTGCCAGCAGTTACCAGCCGGGGTGGGAGACCCAGTACTTC,CASSYQPGWETQYF,TRBJ2-5,-,once,TRBV6-6
TGCGCCAGCAGCCAAGTCGACCTGGGACTAGCGGGCAACAATGAGCAGTTCTTC,CASSQVDLGLAGNNEQFF,TRBJ2-1,TRBD2,few,TRBV4-1
TGTGCCAGCGGACAGTCCGGGACTAATGAAAAACTGTTTTTT,CASGQSGTNEKLFF,TRBJ1-4,-,-,TRBV2
TGTGCCAGCAGCAGGGGCCCCCTCCCCTACAATGAGCAGTTCTTC,CASSRGPLPYNEQFF,TRBJ2-1,-,-,TRBV9
TGCGCCAGCAGCTTGGCCTGGACTTTAGCGGAGACCGACCAAGAGACCCAGTACTTC,CASSLAWTLAETDQETQYF,TRBJ2-5,-,-,TRBV5-1
TGTGCCTGGAGTGCGACCTTTTCCCTGTTTGGAAACACCATATATTTT,CAWSATFSLFGNTIYF,TRBJ1-3,-,-,TRBV30
TGCGCCAGCAGCCAAGATGAGACGGGGGGACGCTATGGCTACACCTTC,CASSQDETGGRYGYTF,TRBJ1-2,-,-,TRBV4-1
TGTGCCAGTAGCTTGGACGGGGCCCAGCATTTT,CASSLDGAQHF,TRBJ1-5,-,-,TRBV19
TGCGCCAGCCTAAAGATCGCAGACAGGGGGCAGAGAGATACGCAGTATTTT,CASLKIADRGQRDTQYF,TRBJ2-3,TRBD1,-,TRBV10-2
TGTGCCAGCAGCTTAGTCATGGGGCAGGGCTATGGCTACACCTTC,CASSLVMGQGYGYTF,TRBJ1-2,-,-,TRBV7-2
TGTGCCAGCAGCTTTGTACCAATGAACACTGAAGCTTTCTTT,CASSFVPMNTEAFF,TRBJ1-1,-,few,TRBV11-2
TGCGCCAGCAGCCAAGAATTTTTTGGTGGAAACACCATATATTTT,CASSQEFFGGNTIYF,TRBJ1-3,-,once,TRBV4-1
TGTGCCAGCAGTTACGGGCACTCTAATTCACCCCTCCACTTT,CASSYGHSNSPLHF,TRBJ1-6,-,-,TRBV6-5
TGTGCCAGCAGCTTAAGGATCAGGGAAGAGACCCAGTACTTC,CASSLRIREETQYF,TRBJ2-5,-,-,TRBV7-9
TGTGCCAGCAGCTCAACAGGGTTATCCTATGGCTACACCTTC,CASSSTGLSYGYTF,TRBJ1-2,-,-,TRBV9
TGCGCCAGCAGCCAGAACAGGGATAGCAATCAGCCCCAGCATTTT,CASSQNRDSNQPQHF,TRBJ1-5,-,-,TRBV4-1
TGTGCCAGCAGCCTGCTCTCCTCTGGGGCCAACGTCCTGACTTTC,CASSLLSSGANVLTF,TRBJ2-6,-,once,TRBV2
TGTGCCAGCAGCTTAGCCGGGACGGTCCTCACAGATACGCAGTATTTT,CASSLAGTVLTDTQYF,TRBJ2-3,-,-,TRBV7-2
TGTGCCAGCAGCTTAGGAGGCTTGAGTAAGGAGACCCAGTACTTC,CASSLGGLSKETQYF,TRBJ2-5,-,-,TRBV11-1
TGTGCCAGCAGCCAATTTCTCAGCTCTGGGGCCAACGTCCTGACTTTC,CASSQFLSSGANVLTF,TRBJ2-6,-,-,TRBV14
TGTGCCAGCAGCTCTTCGGACGGGAAAAACATTCAGTACTTC,CASSSSDGKNIQYF,TRBJ2-4,-,-,TRBV7-2
TGTGCCAGCAGTTACACAGGGGAAGCCTACAATGAGCAGTTCTTC,CASSYTGEAYNEQFF,TRBJ2-1,TRBD1,-,TRBV6-5
TGTGCCAGCAGCGTAGCTACATCAGGGGGCGGCGGGGCCAACGTCCTGACTTTC,CASSVATSGGGGANVLTF,TRBJ2-6,TRBD1,once,TRBV9
TGTGCCTGGGCGGACAGGAACACTGAAGCTTTCTTT,CAWADRNTEAFF,TRBJ1-1,-,-,TRBV30
TGTGCCAGCAGCCAAGATGGCGGGGGGCCCATCTCTGGAAACACCATATATTTT,CASSQDGGGPISGNTIYF,TRBJ1-3,-,-,TRBV4-2
TGTGCCAGCAGCGTTTGGGGGAGTGGAGATACGCAGTATTTT,CASSVWGSGDTQYF,TRBJ2-3,-,once,TRBV9
TGCGCCAGCAGCCAGTCGGACTATGGCTACACCTTC,CASSQSDYGYTF,TRBJ1-2,-,-,TRBV4-1